A single sample gave rise to the 5 T cell receptor beta chains below, sequenced in a study of cytomegalovirus exposure and HLA in healthy donors. Researchers ran the PCR with 60 Vbeta and 13 Jbeta primers. Using immunoSEQ multiplex PCR, the repertoire was profiled, and TCRdb retains in-frame clones only, with some absent. The sample lists some 140,000 clones, roughly three quarters occurring once. Specimen: PBMCs. These receptors came from a woman aged 60-75 years in good health and CMV-seronegative.

CDR3 DNA sequence: TGCAGCGCCGAGACAGGGTTCGGTGAAGCTTTCTTT. Amino acids: CSAETGFGEAFF. The chain joins TRBV29-1 to TRBJ1-1, with TRBD1 matching 7 bases. Germline V gene sequence: CDR1 SQVTM, CDR2 ANQGSEA. The CDR3 contains 12 residues. After removal of 7 bases from V and 7 bases from J, the junction contained 9 bases not matched to a gene.

This chain links TRBV7-3 with TRBJ2-5; TRBD2 is a possible D gene (6 bases). CDR1 is SGHTA, CDR2 FQGTGA, per germline. V was cut by 2 bases and J by 5 bases, with 12 bases left in between. The CDR3 is 14 amino acids. Written as DNA, the CDR3 is TGTGCCAGCAGCTTAGGAGGGGACGGGGAGACCCAGTACTTC. Translating gives CASSLGGDGETQYF.

The chain has TRBV7-9 and TRBJ2-7, with TRBD2 identical over 8 bases. There are 15 residues in the CDR3. The junction had 5 bases not matched to a gene; V was cut back by 1 base and J by 3 bases. From germline, CDR1 is SEHNR and CDR2 FQNEAQ (reference sequence). This chain's CDR3 is CASSLGAGEFYEQYF. CDR3 in DNA: TGTGCCAGCAGCTTAGGAGCGGGAGAGTTCTACGAGCAGTACTTC. The whole variable domain, remainder taken from reference TRBV7-9 and TRBJ2-7, is DTGVSQNPRHKITKRGQNVTFRCDPISEHNRLYWYRQTLGQGPEFLTYFQNEAQLEKSRLLSDRFSAERPKGSFSTLEIQRTEQGDSAMYLCASSLGAGEFYEQYFGPGTRLTVT.

The chain joins TRBV7-9 to TRBJ1-2, with D possibly matching TRBD1 (5 bases). CDR3 size: 13 residues. From germline, CDR1 is SEHNR and CDR2 FQNEAQ (reference sequence). V lost 6 bases and J lost 3, with 11 bases in between. CDR3 nucleotide sequence: TGTGCCAGCAGAGGGGTGTTCGACTATGGCTACACCTTC. This encodes CASRGVFDYGYTF.

This sequence joins TRBV7-8 and TRBJ2-3; weak D call: TRBD1 (6 bases). Trimming cost V 4 bases and J 3 bases, with 8 bases left between them. The CDR3 sequence is 13 residues long. CDR1 and CDR2 (germline): SGHVS, FQNEAQ. This CDR3 reads CASSSGTTDTQYF. The CDR3 bases are TGTGCCAGCAGCTCGGGGACAACAGATACGCAGTATTTT. Complete variable domain (other parts from reference TRBV7-8 and TRBJ2-3): GAGVSQSPRYKVAKRGQDVALRCDPISGHVSLFWYQQALGQGPEFLTYFQNEAQLDKSGLPSDRFFAERPEGSVSTLKIQRTQQEDSAVYLCASSSGTTDTQYFGPGTRLTVL.